Shown below are 11 T cell receptor beta chains from a single sample sequenced in a study of long-term antiretroviral therapy in people with HIV (dated by TCRdb to between 2021 and 2024). The immunoSEQ hsTCRB v3.0 assay was used at survey level resolution to sequence the TRB variable region. TCRdb retrieved this table from immuneACCESS and kept in-frame rearrangements only. Not all clones are present; in checked studies, unresolved V genes account for under half, and no reason is known for the remainder. The sample includes approximately 30,000 clones, with about 82% observed a single time. Of the sample, approximately 11% falls within the top ten clones. Sequencing was performed on unsorted PBMCs, taken 0.8 years before starting antiretroviral therapy. Every receptor here comes from a man aged 18 to 35 with HIV.

The chain uses TRBV11-2 and TRBJ1-1; 9 nucleotides line up with TRBD1. The V segment lost 2 bases and the J segment 3 bases; nucleotides outside the gene matches: 1. CDR1 and CDR2 from the germline V gene are SGHAT and FQNNGV. This CDR3 region has 14 residues. The CDR3 reads CASSLHRGHTEAFF. The DNA of the CDR3 is TGTGCCAGCAGCTTACACAGGGGGCACACTGAAGCTTTCTTT.

This chain connects TRBV6-1 to TRBJ1-1; D may be TRBD1 (5 bases). Germline V gives CDR1 MNHNS, CDR2 SASEGT. V was trimmed by 4 bases and J by 1 base, leaving 22 bases between them. This CDR3 spans 18 amino acids. CDR3 coding DNA: TGTGCCAGCAGTGGACCCCGGACCCATGGGGGGTGGAACACTGAAGCTTTCTTT. Encoded protein: CASSGPRTHGGWNTEAFF.

The J gene is TRBJ1-3, the V gene TRBV6-5; D remains ambiguous. This CDR3 has 15 amino acids. Germline CDR1 is MNHEY and CDR2 is SVGAGI. Between the trimmed V and J ends, which lost 0 bases and 5 bases, there was a span of 11 bases. The CDR3 DNA follows: TGTGCCAGCAGTTACTCTCGGGATGGCAGAAACACCATATATTTT. It yields the protein CASSYSRDGRNTIYF.

The rearrangement links TRBV25-1 to TRBJ2-3; D perhaps matches TRBD1 (5 bases). V was pared by 5 bases and J by 2 bases, with 14 bases between. The CDR3 has 15 residues. The germline gives CDR1 MGHDK, CDR2 SYGVNS. The CDR3 DNA sequence: TGTGCCAGCAGTCGACCAGGGATCCTCACAGATACGCAGTATTTT. Translating gives CASSRPGILTDTQYF.

The gene calls are TRBV5-6 and TRBJ2-6; D uncertain. The germline gives CDR1 SGHDT, CDR2 YYEEEE. The CDR3 is 14 residues long. Deletions cut 2 bases from V and 1 base from J, with 4 bases between. CDR3 loop: CASSLGSGANVLTF. The CDR3 region has the DNA TGTGCCAGCAGCTTAGGTTCTGGGGCCAACGTCCTGACTTTC.

The rearrangement links TRBV2 to TRBJ1-2; possibly TRBD1 for D (6 bases). V was trimmed by 8 bases and J by 7 bases, leaving 26 bases between them. Germline V gene lookup returns CDR1 SNHLY and CDR2 FYNNEI. The CDR3 consists of 16 residues. For the CDR3, the DNA is TGTGCCAGCCCTATGCGGATAGACAGGAGAGAGGTTGGCTACACCTTC. It translates to CASPMRIDRREVGYTF.

V is TRBV7-2 and J is TRBJ2-7, with D perhaps matching TRBD2 (5 bases). CDR3 size: 15 residues. The ends were cut back, 1 base at V and 2 bases at J, with 12 bases in the middle. Germline CDR1 is SGHTA and CDR2 is FQGNSA. The CDR3 bases are TGTGCCAGCAGCTTAGTGAGGACTGCCGCCTACGAGCAGTACTTC. Translating gives CASSLVRTAAYEQYF.

The rearrangement joins TRBV29-1 to TRBJ2-7; 12 bases match TRBD2. Losses at the gene ends were 4 bases for V and 5 bases for J; bases not matched to a gene: 6. This CDR3 is built from 14 residues. The V gene's germline CDR1 is SQVTM and CDR2 ANQGSEA. The CDR3 coding sequence is TGCAGCGTTGCAGGACTAGCGGGACTCAACGAGCAGTACTTC. Protein product: CSVAGLAGLNEQYF.

CDR3 in DNA: TGTGCCAGCAGCTATAGCGGGTCTTTCTCCTACGAGCAGTACTTC. Its translation is CASSYSGSFSYEQYF. The chain uses TRBV11-2 and TRBJ2-7; 7 bases match TRBD2. Germline values: CDR1 SGHAT, CDR2 FQNNGV. Trimming cost V 4 bases and J 0 bases; bases outside gene matches: 6. This CDR3 comprises 15 residues.

The chain uses TRBV7-9 and TRBJ2-7, with 10 bases matching TRBD2. Per the germline V gene, CDR1 is SEHNR and CDR2 is FQNEAQ (reference sequence). The CDR3 loop spans 16 amino acids. The J segment lost 8 bases and the V segment lost 1 base, leaving 11 bases of the junction unmatched. As DNA, the CDR3 is TGTGCCAGCAGCTTAGGTGAAGCGGGAGGGTTTGCTAAGCAGTACTTC. It specifies CASSLGEAGGFAKQYF.

V and J are TRBV15 and TRBJ2-3; TRBD1 might be the D (6 bases). Trimming removed 11 bases from V and 2 bases from J, with 17 bases in between. CDR1 is LNHNV, CDR2 YYDKDF, per germline (reference sequence). CDR3 length: 14 amino acids. The CDR3 region has the DNA TGTGCCGCTTCCCCGGACAGCTTCACAGATACGCAGTATTTT. As protein: CAASPDSFTDTQYF.